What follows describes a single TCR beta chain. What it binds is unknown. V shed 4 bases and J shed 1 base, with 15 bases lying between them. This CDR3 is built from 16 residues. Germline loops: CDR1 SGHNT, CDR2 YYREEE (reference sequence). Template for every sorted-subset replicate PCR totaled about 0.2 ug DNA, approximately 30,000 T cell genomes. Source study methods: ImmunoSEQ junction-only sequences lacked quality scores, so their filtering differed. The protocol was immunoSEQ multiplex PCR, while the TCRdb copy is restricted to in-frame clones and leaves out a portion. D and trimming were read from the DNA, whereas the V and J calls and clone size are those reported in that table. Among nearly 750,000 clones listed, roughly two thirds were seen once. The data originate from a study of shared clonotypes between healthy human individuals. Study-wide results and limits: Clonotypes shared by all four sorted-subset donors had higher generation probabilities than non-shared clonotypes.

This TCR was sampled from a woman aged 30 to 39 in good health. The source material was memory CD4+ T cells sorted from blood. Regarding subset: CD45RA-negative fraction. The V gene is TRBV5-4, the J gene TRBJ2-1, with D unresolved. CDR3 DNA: TGTGCCAGCAGCCGACCGCCTCGAGATTCCTACAATGAGCAGTTCTTC. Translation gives CASSRPPRDSYNEQFF. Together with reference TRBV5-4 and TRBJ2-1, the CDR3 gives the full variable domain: ETGVTQSPTHLIKTRGQQVTLRCSSQSGHNTVSWYQQALGQGPQFIFQYYREEENGRGNFPPRFSGLQFPNYSSELNVNALELDDSALYLCASSRPPRDSYNEQFFGPGTRLTVL.